This passage covers 9 T cell receptor beta chains from one sample sequenced in a study of vaccination effects on CD4 cells after COVID-19. Following a roughly 9-day culture, CD4+ T cells were purified. Vaccination of participants consisted of two doses of either the BNT162b2 or mRNA-1273 vaccine. These receptors have no known antigen. Here immunoSEQ multiplex PCR was the method, and the copy in TCRdb shows in-frame clones only, minus some. The repertoire holds about 8,900 clones, under 80% seen once, with about a tenth in the top ten. This sample comprised CD4+ T cells from PBMCs cultured without peptide, obtained after COVID-19 vaccination. The receptors were gathered from a human donor who received a COVID-19 vaccine.

The sample holds a few counts of this clone. CDR3 sequence reads: CASRRDSATNEKLFF. The CDR3 DNA follows: TGTGCCAGCAGAAGGGACAGTGCAACTAATGAAAAACTGTTTTTT. The chain joins TRBV2 to TRBJ1-4; TRBD1 aligns across 7 bases. This CDR3 spans 15 amino acids. Germline V gene sequence: CDR1 SNHLY, CDR2 FYNNEI. Trimming cost V 6 bases and J 0 bases; bases outside gene matches: 4.

This clone was seen a handful of times. The chain has TRBV6-5 and TRBJ1-1, with D possibly TRBD1 on 5 matching bases. Looked up from germline, CDR1 is MNHEY and CDR2 is SVGAGI. The V and J ends lost 6 bases and 1 base respectively, with 9 bases between them. CDR3 size: 13 residues. In nucleotides, the CDR3 is TGTGCCAGCAGAACTACAGGGAACACTGAAGCTTTCTTT. Protein: CASRTTGNTEAFF.

The chain couples TRBV6-1 to TRBJ2-3; 8 nucleotides line up with TRBD2. This CDR3 spans 15 amino acids. The germline V gene encodes CDR1 MNHNS and CDR2 SASEGT. The V and J ends lost 2 bases and 11 bases, in that order; junction bases with no gene match: 12. The CDR3 sequence: CASSEPGLGPAWQYF. The CDR3 DNA reads as TGTGCCAGCAGTGAACCGGGACTAGGTCCCGCATGGCAGTATTTT.

The CDR3 DNA is TGTGCCGGTACACGGGGAAACACCATATATTTT. Amino acid sequence: CAGTRGNTIYF. The gene calls are TRBV30 and TRBJ1-3; D is uncertain. Germline CDR1 reads GTSNPN; CDR2 reads SVGIG (reference sequence). The CDR3 runs 11 residues. The ends were cut back, 8 bases at V and 4 bases at J, with 9 bases in the middle.

The rearrangement uses TRBV18 and TRBJ1-6; D is uncertain. Germline values: CDR1 KGHSH, CDR2 LQKENI. This CDR3 spans 16 amino acids. Trimming left V 3 bases short and J 7 bases short, with 16 bases between. The DNA for the CDR3 is TGTGCCAGCTCACCCGGTAGCCGATCGGGGAATTCACCCCTCCACTTT. Protein product: CASSPGSRSGNSPLHF.

The chain employs TRBV4-2 and TRBJ2-3, with D tentatively TRBD2 (5 bases). In germline, CDR1 is LGHNA, CDR2 YNFKEQ. The CDR3 extends over 15 amino acids. The germline V and J ends were trimmed by 0 bases and 0 bases, with 7 bases remaining between them. CDR3 in amino acids: CASSQEPGSTDTQYF. CDR3 coding DNA: TGTGCCAGCAGCCAAGAACCGGGGAGCACAGATACGCAGTATTTT.

The V gene is TRBV28, the J gene TRBJ2-5; a weak D match, TRBD1 (5 bases). The CDR3 contains 14 residues. Germline V gene lookup returns CDR1 MDHEN and CDR2 SYDVKM. The V end was cut by 7 bases, the J end by 5 bases, with 17 bases between. DNA for the CDR3: TGTGCCAGCAATTGGAGACGCCCAGGGGAGACCCAGTACTTC. Protein sequence: CASNWRRPGETQYF.

This clone showed up just a few times. The gene calls are TRBV4-1 and TRBJ1-4; TRBD1 is a possible D gene (6 bases). Per germline, CDR1 MGHRA and CDR2 YSYEKL. V lost 1 base to trimming and J lost 5 bases, with 14 bases between them. CDR3 size: 16 residues. The CDR3, as DNA: TGCGCCAGCAGCCAAGGATTGAGGGGGGCGAATGAAAAACTGTTTTTT. Translating gives CASSQGLRGANEKLFF.

This clone was counted a few times. The chain carries TRBV11-3 and TRBJ1-1; no definite D call. Per the germline V gene, CDR1 is SGHNT and CDR2 is YENEEA. V was shortened by 1 base and J by 5 bases, with 11 bases between the two germline ends. The CDR3 is 14 residues long. CDR3 DNA sequence: TGTGCCAGCAGCTTAGGGGTCAGAGGAACTGAAGCTTTCTTT. Translated: CASSLGVRGTEAFF.